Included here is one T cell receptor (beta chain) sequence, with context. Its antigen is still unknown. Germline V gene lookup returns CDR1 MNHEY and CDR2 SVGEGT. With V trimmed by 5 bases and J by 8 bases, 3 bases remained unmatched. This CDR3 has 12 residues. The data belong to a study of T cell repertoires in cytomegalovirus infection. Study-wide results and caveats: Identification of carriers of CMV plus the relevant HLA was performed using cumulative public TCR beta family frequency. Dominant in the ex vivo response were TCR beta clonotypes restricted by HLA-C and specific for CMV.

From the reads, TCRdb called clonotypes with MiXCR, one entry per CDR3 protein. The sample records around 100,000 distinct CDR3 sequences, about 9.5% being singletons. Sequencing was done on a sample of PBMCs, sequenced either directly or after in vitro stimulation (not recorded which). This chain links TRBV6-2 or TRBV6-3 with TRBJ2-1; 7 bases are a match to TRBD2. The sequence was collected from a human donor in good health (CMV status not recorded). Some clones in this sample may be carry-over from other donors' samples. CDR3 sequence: CASSKTSHEQFF. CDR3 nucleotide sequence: TGTGCCAGCAGTAAGACTAGCCATGAGCAGTTCTTC.